These 21 T cell receptor beta chains were sequenced from one sample in a study of T cell clonality in common variable immunodeficiency. Profiled with immunoSEQ multiplex PCR; TCRdb holds only in-frame clones, not every one. There are about 34,000 clones in the sample, none observed a single time. These receptors' antigens are unknown. Points from the study as a whole: Reportedly, TCR beta sequences from common variable immunodeficiency showed fewer deletions and N-nucleotide insertions.

Sequenced material: peripheral blood mononuclear cells. These receptors all stem from a human donor with common variable immunodeficiency.

Only a few counts were recorded for this clone. The read ends 3 residues before the CDR3 terminus; that terminus is restored from the germline J gene. This chain joins TRBV7-6 and TRBJ1-1; no reliable D call. In germline, CDR1 is SGHVS, CDR2 FNYEAQ. Trimming pared 3 bases from V and 5 bases from J, leaving 22 bases between. The CDR3 is made up of 17 amino acids. CDR3 loop: CASSFVPPRTGTTEAFF. The sequenced part of the CDR3 DNA is TGTGCCAGCAGCTTCGTCCCCCCCAGGACTGGAACGACTGAA.

This clone was seen repeatedly, ten times or more. The sequenced fragment ends 3 residues before the CDR3 boundary, so the rest is inferred from the germline J gene. This chain joins TRBV5-1 and TRBJ2-5, with D unresolved. V lost 2 bases and J lost 4, with 9 bases in between. The CDR3 loop spans 13 amino acids. Germline CDR1 reads SGHRS; CDR2 reads YFSETQ. CDR3 bases read: TGCGCCAGCAGCTTCAGCAGCGTAGAGACC. Encoded protein: CASSFSSVET. The CDR3 reads in full as CASSFSSVETQYF.

With respect to this clone: The read ends 3 residues shy of where the CDR3 ends; the end is completed using the germline J gene. The rearrangement joins TRBV23-1 to TRBJ1-6; D might be TRBD1 (6 bases). TRBV23-1 is an ORF for which the function is uncertain. The germline V and J ends were trimmed by 2 bases and 6 bases, with 14 bases remaining between them. The CDR3 spans 16 residues. CDR3: CASSQVDPGANSPLHF. CDR3 DNA (partial): TGCGCCAGCAGTCAAGTTGATCCAGGGGCTAATTCACCC.

This clone was picked up a small number of times. Read coverage stops 3 residues before the CDR3 terminus; the germline J gene supplies the remainder. The chain joins TRBV18 to TRBJ1-2, with TRBD1 identical over 7 bases. CDR1 is KGHSH, CDR2 LQKENI, per germline. CDR3 length equals 12 residues. CDR3 region: CASSPTGNGYTF. The covered CDR3 bases are TGTGCCAGCTCACCGACAGGGAACGGC.

As to this clone: The read terminates 3 residues before the CDR3 end, so the remaining end is supplied by the germline J gene. The rearrangement uses TRBV5-1 and TRBJ2-7; 7 bases fit TRBD2. Germline V gene lookup returns CDR1 SGHRS and CDR2 YFSETQ. V lost 0 bases, J lost 2 bases, and 11 bases stayed unmatched. The CDR3 consists of 17 residues. CDR3 sequence reads: CASSLGLLAQVTYEQYF. CDR3 DNA (partial): TGCGCCAGCAGCTTGGGCCTACTAGCGCAGGTTACCTACGAG.

This clone was recorded at least ten times. With the read ending 3 residues before the CDR3 end, the germline J gene is used to fill in that end. V and J are TRBV30 and TRBJ2-1, with 13 bases fitting TRBD2. This CDR3 spans 15 amino acids. V gave up 5 bases and J gave up 7 bases; unmatched junction bases: 8. Germline V gene lookup returns CDR1 GTSNPN and CDR2 SVGIG (reference sequence). CDR3 amino acids: CAWSSGTSGKNEQFF. The CDR3 bases that were read are TGTGCCTGGTCTTCCGGGACTAGCGGGAAGAATGAG.

CDR3 region: CASSSLLAGGPLSYNEQFF. CDR3 DNA (partial): TGCGCCAGCAGCTCCTTACTAGCGGGAGGGCCACTCTCCTACAATGAG. The chain joins TRBV5-1 to TRBJ2-1, with TRBD2 identical over 13 bases. The read finishes 3 residues shy of the CDR3 end, and the germline J gene is used to complete it. CDR3 length: 19 residues. Trimming removed 3 bases from V and 0 bases from J; junction bases left unmatched: 9. Germline CDR1 SGHRS, CDR2 YFSETQ.

This clone was counted a few times. The CDR3 DNA, read in part, is TGTGCCAGTAGTATAATTCATAGCGGGCGGACAGATACG. Its protein is CASSIIHSGRTDT. The entire CDR3 reads CASSIIHSGRTDTQYF. The chain has TRBV19 and TRBJ2-3, with TRBD2 matching 7 bases. The DNA ends 3 residues before the CDR3 does, and the rest of the CDR3 is filled in from the germline J gene. V trimming: 2 bases; J trimming: 3 bases; junction bases outside the gene matches: 8. Germline loops: CDR1 LNHDA, CDR2 SQIVND (reference sequence). This CDR3 has 16 residues.

This clone was detected only a few times. The CDR3 end is not reached by the read, which stops 3 residues before it; the germline J gene fills it in. This chain uses TRBV29-1 with TRBJ2-5, with D maybe TRBD1 (6 bases). CDR3 size: 14 residues. CDR1 SQVTM and CDR2 ANQGSEA come from the germline V gene. Trimming removed 1 base from V and 1 base from J, with 10 bases in between. The sequenced part of the CDR3 DNA is TGCAGCGTTGAAGTGGAGGACAGCCAAGAGACC. This sequence encodes CSVEVEDSQET. The complete CDR3 protein is CSVEVEDSQETQYF.

In regard to this clone: The read is 3 residues too short to cover the CDR3 end, so that end is filled in from the germline J gene. The chain joins TRBV5-1 to TRBJ2-7, with 7 nucleotides matching TRBD2. V lost 2 bases to trimming and J lost 2 bases; unmatched junction nucleotides: 7. The CDR3 has 15 residues. Germline V lookup: CDR1 SGHRS, CDR2 YFSETQ. Incomplete CDR3 DNA: TGCGCCAGCAGCTTCCAGACTAGCAGACCCTACGAG. Residues: CASSFQTSRPYE. The full CDR3 sequence reads CASSFQTSRPYEQYF.

A remark on this clone: The read gets to within 3 residues of the CDR3 end, and the germline J gene fills in the rest. The chain couples TRBV11-2 to TRBJ1-4, with D hard to call. This CDR3 has 14 residues. Germline CDR1 and CDR2: SGHAT and FQNNGV. The CDR3 loop is CASSLSNYNKELFF. CDR3 bases read: TGTGCCAGCAGCTTATCGAATTACAATAAAGAA.

This clone was recorded at least ten times. The CDR3 end falls 3 residues outside the read, so it is completed with the germline J gene. The genes are TRBV7-3 and TRBJ2-1; 7 bases line up with TRBD2. V lost 1 base and J lost 7; bases outside the gene matches: 13. This CDR3 has 17 amino acids. The germline gives CDR1 SGHTA, CDR2 FQGTGA. This chain's CDR3 is CASSLSPLSGMGNEQFF. Partial CDR3 DNA: TGTGCCAGCAGCTTAAGCCCCCTAAGCGGGATGGGGAATGAG.

This clone has only a few counts. The read terminates 3 residues before the CDR3 end, so the remaining end is supplied by the germline J gene. J is TRBJ1-4 and V is TRBV30; D possibly corresponds to TRBD1 (5 bases). Germline CDR1 is GTSNPN and CDR2 is SVGIG (reference sequence). Trimming left V 2 bases short and J 4 bases short, with 20 bases between. The CDR3 is made up of 17 amino acids. The CDR3 loop reads CAWSFPEPGLSNEKLFF. The sequenced part of the CDR3 DNA is TGTGCCTGGAGTTTTCCTGAACCGGGACTGAGTAATGAAAAA.

There are many counts of this clone. From the germline J gene comes the end of the CDR3, since the read stops 3 residues before it. This rearrangement joins TRBV20-1 to TRBJ1-6; D unclear. Germline V lookup: CDR1 DFQATT, CDR2 SNEGSKA (reference sequence). V lost 3 bases, J lost 0 bases, and 9 bases lay in between. The CDR3 consists of 15 residues. The chain's CDR3 is CSASAGSSYNSPLHF. CDR3 bases read: TGCAGTGCTAGTGCGGGAAGCTCCTATAATTCACCC.

Details on this clone: The CDR3 end lies 3 residues beyond the end of the read and is filled in from the germline J gene. The chain couples TRBV7-2 to TRBJ2-5; 7 nucleotides line up with TRBD2. V shed 0 bases and J 5 bases; nucleotides not matched to a gene: 6. Germline-derived CDR1 and CDR2 are SGHTA and FQGNSA. The CDR3 extends over 15 amino acids. Partial CDR3 DNA: TGTGCCAGCAGCTTAGCGCCTAGCGGCTATGAGACC. This encodes CASSLAPSGYET. The full CDR3 sequence reads CASSLAPSGYETQYF.

Notes on this clone: The CDR3 end is not reached by the read, which stops 3 residues before it; the germline J gene fills it in. The V call is TRBV5-1, the J call TRBJ2-7, with TRBD1 matching over 7 bases. J gave up 0 bases and V 2 bases, and 5 bases lay outside the gene matches. Germline CDR1 SGHRS, CDR2 YFSETQ. This CDR3 is built from 15 residues. Incomplete CDR3 DNA: TGCGCCAGCAGCTTCGGGGCAGGGGGCTCCTACGAG. It encodes CASSFGAGGSYE. The whole CDR3 sequence reads CASSFGAGGSYEQYF.

This clone came up many times. The observed sequence ends 3 residues before the CDR3 terminus, with the missing tail filled in from the germline J gene. V is TRBV9 and J is TRBJ1-1; D may be TRBD1 (6 bases). The V end lost 0 bases, the J end lost 0 bases, and 12 bases lay between the germline ends. CDR3 size: 16 residues. Germline CDR1 reads SGDLS; CDR2 reads YYNGEE. The CDR3 here is CASSVGIQGMNTEAFF. CDR3 DNA (partial): TGTGCCAGCAGCGTAGGAATACAGGGAATGAACACTGAA.

This clone occurred a few times. The read finishes 3 residues shy of the CDR3 end, and the germline J gene is used to complete it. The chain joins TRBV19 to TRBJ1-2; 9 positions agree with TRBD1. V lost 7 bases and J lost 4; bases outside the gene matches: 10. Germline CDR1 and CDR2: LNHDA and SQIVND (reference sequence). The CDR3 covers 15 residues. The CDR3 bases that were read are TGTGCCAGTAACAAACCGGGACAGGGTCTCTATGGC. As protein: CASNKPGQGLYG. In full, the CDR3 reads CASNKPGQGLYGYTF.

This clone occurred many times. CDR3: CASSLGGFHTEAFF. Incomplete CDR3 DNA: TGCGCCAGCAGCTTGGGAGGGTTCCACACTGAA. The chain couples TRBV5-1 to TRBJ1-1; unclear D gene. The observed sequence ends 3 residues before the CDR3 terminus, with the missing tail filled in from the germline J gene. CDR1 and CDR2 from the germline V gene are SGHRS and YFSETQ. The V and J ends lost 0 bases and 3 bases respectively, with 9 bases between them. This CDR3 spans 14 amino acids.

Concerning this clone itself: The read falls 3 residues short of the CDR3 end, and the missing part is taken from the germline J gene. V is TRBV7-2 and J is TRBJ1-2, with 8 bases aligning to TRBD1. Looked up from germline, CDR1 is SGHTA and CDR2 is FQGNSA. The CDR3 extends over 13 amino acids. With 5 bases clipped from V and 3 bases from J, the junction kept 2 bases outside the gene matches. The CDR3 region is CASSPTGDYGYTF. CDR3 DNA (partial): TGTGCCAGCAGCCCGACAGGGGACTATGGC.

CDR3 DNA, as far as it was read: TGTGCCTGGAACGGCCCGGGACTAGCGGGAGTAGTCCCAGATACG. Its translation is CAWNGPGLAGVVPDT. The full CDR3 reads CAWNGPGLAGVVPDTQYF. The chain has TRBV30 and TRBJ2-3; 14 bases align to TRBD2. The DNA ends 3 residues before the CDR3 does, and the rest of the CDR3 is filled in from the germline J gene. Germline loops: CDR1 GTSNPN, CDR2 SVGIG (reference sequence). The V segment lost 4 bases and the J segment 4 bases; nucleotides outside the gene matches: 13. The CDR3 is 18 residues long.